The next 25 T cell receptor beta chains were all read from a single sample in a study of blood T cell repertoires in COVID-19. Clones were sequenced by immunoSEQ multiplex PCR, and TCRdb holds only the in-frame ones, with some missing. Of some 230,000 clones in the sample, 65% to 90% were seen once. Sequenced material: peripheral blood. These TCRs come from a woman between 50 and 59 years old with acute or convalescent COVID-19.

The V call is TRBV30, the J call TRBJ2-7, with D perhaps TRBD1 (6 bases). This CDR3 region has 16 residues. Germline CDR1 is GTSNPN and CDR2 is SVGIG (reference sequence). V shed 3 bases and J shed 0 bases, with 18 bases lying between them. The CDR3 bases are TGTGCCTGGAGAAAACCCAGGACAGCCGTCTCCTACGAGCAGTACTTC. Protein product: CAWRKPRTAVSYEQYF.

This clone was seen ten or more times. The CDR3 bases are TGTGCCAGCAGCTGGGGACAGGGATTCAATCAGCCCCAGCATTTT. This gives the protein CASSWGQGFNQPQHF. This rearrangement joins TRBV3-1 (or the pseudogene TRBV3-2) to TRBJ1-5; the match to TRBD1 covers 9 bases. The J segment lost 3 bases and the V segment lost 5 bases, leaving 5 bases of the junction unmatched. Per the germline V gene, CDR1 is LGHDT and CDR2 is YNNKEL (reference sequence). The CDR3 extends over 15 amino acids.

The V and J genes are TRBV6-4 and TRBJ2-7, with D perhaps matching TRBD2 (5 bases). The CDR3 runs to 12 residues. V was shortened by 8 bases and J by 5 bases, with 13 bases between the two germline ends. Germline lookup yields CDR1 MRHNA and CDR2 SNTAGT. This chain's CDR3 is CASPGPGNEQYF. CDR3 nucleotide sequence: TGTGCCAGCCCCGGTCCCGGGAACGAGCAGTACTTC.

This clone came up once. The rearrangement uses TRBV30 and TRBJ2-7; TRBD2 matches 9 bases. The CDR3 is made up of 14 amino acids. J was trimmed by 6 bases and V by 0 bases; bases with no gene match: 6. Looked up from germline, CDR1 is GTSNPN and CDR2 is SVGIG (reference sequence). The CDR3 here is CAWSVLSGSFEQYF. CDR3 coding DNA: TGTGCCTGGAGTGTACTTAGCGGGAGCTTCGAGCAGTACTTC.

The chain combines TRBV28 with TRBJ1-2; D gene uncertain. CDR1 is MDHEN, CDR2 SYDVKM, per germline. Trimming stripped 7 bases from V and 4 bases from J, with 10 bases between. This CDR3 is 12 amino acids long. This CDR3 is CASKSISYGYTF. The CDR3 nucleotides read TGTGCCAGCAAGAGTATTTCCTATGGCTACACCTTC.

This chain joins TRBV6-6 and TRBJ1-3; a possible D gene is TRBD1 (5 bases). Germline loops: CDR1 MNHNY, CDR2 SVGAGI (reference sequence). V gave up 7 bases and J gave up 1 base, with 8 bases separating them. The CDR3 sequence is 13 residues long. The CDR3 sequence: CASTGHSGNTIYF. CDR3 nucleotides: TGTGCCAGCACCGGACATTCTGGAAACACCATATATTTT.

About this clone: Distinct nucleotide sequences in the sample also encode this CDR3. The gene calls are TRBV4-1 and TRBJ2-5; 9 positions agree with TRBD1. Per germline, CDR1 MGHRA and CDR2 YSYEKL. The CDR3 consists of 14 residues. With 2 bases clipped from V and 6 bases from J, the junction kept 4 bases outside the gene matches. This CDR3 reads CASSQPGQGKTQYF. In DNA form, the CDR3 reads TGCGCCAGCAGCCAACCGGGACAGGGAAAGACCCAGTACTTC.

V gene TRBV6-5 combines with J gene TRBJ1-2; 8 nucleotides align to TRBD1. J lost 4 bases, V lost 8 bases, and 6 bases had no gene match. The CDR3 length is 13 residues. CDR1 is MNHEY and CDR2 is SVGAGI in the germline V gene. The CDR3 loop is CASGAGGGYGYTF. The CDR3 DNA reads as TGTGCCAGCGGGGCAGGGGGCGGCTATGGCTACACCTTC.

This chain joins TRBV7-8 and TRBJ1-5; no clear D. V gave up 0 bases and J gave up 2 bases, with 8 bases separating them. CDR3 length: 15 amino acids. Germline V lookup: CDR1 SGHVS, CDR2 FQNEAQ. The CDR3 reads CASSLARLGNQPQHF. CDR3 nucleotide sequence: TGTGCCAGCAGCTTAGCCAGGTTGGGCAATCAGCCCCAGCATTTT.

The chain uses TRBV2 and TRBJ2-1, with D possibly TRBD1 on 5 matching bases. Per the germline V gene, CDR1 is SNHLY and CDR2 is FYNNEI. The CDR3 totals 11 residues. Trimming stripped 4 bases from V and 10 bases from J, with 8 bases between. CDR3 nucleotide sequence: TGTGCCAGCAGTGCAGGGCCAGAGCAGTTCTTC. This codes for CASSAGPEQFF.

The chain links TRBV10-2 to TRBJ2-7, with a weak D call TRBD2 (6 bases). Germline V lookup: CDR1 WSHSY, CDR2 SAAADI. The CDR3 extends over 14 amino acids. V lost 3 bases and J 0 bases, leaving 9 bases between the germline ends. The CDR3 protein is CASSEGGNSYEQYF. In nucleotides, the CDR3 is TGCGCCAGCAGTGAAGGCGGGAACTCCTACGAGCAGTACTTC.

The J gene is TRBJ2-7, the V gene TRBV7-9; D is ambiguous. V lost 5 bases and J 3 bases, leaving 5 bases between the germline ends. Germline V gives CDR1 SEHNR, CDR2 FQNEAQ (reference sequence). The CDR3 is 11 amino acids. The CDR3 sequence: CASSRYYEQYF. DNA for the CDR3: TGTGCCAGCAGCCGCTACTACGAGCAGTACTTC. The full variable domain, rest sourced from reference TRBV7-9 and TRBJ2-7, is DTGVSQNPRHKITKRGQNVTFRCDPISEHNRLYWYRQTLGQGPEFLTYFQNEAQLEKSRLLSDRFSAERPKGSFSTLEIQRTEQGDSAMYLCASSRYYEQYFGPGTRLTVT.

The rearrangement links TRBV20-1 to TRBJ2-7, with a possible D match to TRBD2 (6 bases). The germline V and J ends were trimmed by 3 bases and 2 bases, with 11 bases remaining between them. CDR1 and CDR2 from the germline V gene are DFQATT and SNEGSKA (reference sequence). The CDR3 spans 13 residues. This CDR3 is CSASPSATYEQYF. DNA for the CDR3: TGCAGTGCTAGTCCTAGCGCAACCTACGAGCAGTACTTC.

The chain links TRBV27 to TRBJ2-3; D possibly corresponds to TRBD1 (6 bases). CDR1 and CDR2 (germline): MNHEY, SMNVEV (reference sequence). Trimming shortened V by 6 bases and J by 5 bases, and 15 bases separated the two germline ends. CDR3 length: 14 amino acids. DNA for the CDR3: TGTGCCAGCAGCGTTTCCAGGGGCCAAGATACGCAGTATTTT. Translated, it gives CASSVSRGQDTQYF.

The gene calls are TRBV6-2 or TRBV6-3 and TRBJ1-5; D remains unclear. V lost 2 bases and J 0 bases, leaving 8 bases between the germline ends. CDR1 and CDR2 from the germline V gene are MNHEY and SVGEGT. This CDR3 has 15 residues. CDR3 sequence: CASSYEAYSNQPQHF. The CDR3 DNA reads TGTGCCAGCAGTTACGAGGCCTATAGCAATCAGCCCCAGCATTTT.

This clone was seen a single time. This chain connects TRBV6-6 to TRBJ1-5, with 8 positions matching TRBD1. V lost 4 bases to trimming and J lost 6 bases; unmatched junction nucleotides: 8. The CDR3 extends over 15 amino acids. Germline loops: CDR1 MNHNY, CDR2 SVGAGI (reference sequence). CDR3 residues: CASSSSQGAAQPQHF. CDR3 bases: TGTGCCAGCAGTTCCTCTCAGGGGGCTGCTCAGCCCCAGCATTTT.

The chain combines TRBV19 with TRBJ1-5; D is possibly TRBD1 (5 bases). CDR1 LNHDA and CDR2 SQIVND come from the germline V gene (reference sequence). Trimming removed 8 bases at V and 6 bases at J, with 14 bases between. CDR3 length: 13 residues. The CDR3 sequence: CASAPGTSQPQHF. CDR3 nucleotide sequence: TGTGCCAGTGCCCCGGGGACTAGTCAGCCCCAGCATTTT.

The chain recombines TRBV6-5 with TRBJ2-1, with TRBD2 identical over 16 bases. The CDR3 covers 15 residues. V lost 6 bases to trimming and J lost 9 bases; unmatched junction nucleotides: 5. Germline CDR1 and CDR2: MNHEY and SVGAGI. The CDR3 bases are TGTGCCAGCAGGGGACTAGCGGGAGGGCCACGTGAGCAGTTCTTC. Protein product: CASRGLAGGPREQFF.

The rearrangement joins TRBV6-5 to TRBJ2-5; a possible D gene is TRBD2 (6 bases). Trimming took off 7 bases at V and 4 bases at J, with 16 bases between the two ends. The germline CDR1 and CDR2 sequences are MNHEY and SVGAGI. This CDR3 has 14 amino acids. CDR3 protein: CASTPPGGIETQYF. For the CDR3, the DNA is TGTGCCAGCACCCCCCCAGGAGGGATAGAGACCCAGTACTTC.

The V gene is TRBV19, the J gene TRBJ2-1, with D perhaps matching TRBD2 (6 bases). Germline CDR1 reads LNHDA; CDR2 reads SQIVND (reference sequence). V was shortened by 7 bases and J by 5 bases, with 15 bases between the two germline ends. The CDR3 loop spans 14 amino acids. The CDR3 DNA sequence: TGTGCCAGTACGCCGGGAGTTAAAAACAATGAGCAGTTCTTC. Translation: CASTPGVKNNEQFF. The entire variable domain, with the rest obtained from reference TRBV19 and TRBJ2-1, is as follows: DGGITQSPKYLFRKEGQNVTLSCEQNLNHDAMYWYRQDPGQGLRLIYYSQIVNDFQKGDIAEGYSVSREKKESFPLTVTSAQKNPTAFYLCASTPGVKNNEQFFGPGTRLTVL.

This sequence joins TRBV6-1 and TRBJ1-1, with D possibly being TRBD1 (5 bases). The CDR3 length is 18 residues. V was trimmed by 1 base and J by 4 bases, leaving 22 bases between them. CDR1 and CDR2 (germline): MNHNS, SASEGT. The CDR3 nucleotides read TGTGCCAGCAGTGAAGAGGTGGTGGAGACCAGCAGGGCCACTGAAGCTTTCTTT. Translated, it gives CASSEEVVETSRATEAFF.

This chain's CDR3 is CASSYRGGIADTQYF. CDR3 coding DNA: TGTGCCAGCAGTTACCGCGGGGGGATTGCAGATACGCAGTATTTT. This rearrangement joins TRBV6-2 or TRBV6-3 to TRBJ2-3, with TRBD2 identical over 8 bases. Trimming cost V 2 bases and J 4 bases; bases outside gene matches: 5. The length of the CDR3 is 15 residues. Germline V gene data show CDR1 as MNHEY and CDR2 as SVGEGT.

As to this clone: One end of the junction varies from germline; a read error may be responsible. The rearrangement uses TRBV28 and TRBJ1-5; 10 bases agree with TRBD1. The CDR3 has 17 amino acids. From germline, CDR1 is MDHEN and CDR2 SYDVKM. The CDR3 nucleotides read TGTGCCGGCAGTTCTTTTAGGGGACAGGGGTTATATCAGCCCCAGCATTTT. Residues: CAGSSFRGQGLYQPQHF.

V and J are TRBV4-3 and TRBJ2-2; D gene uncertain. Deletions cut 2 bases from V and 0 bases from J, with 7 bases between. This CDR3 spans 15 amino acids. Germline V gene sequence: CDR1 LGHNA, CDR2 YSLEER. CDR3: CASSQIFSNTGELFF. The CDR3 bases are TGCGCCAGCAGCCAAATATTCTCGAACACCGGGGAGCTGTTTTTT.

CDR3 in amino acids: CASSEQGWTEAFF. CDR3 in DNA: TGTGCCAGCAGTGAACAGGGCTGGACTGAAGCTTTCTTT. This sequence joins TRBV25-1 and TRBJ1-1; D perhaps matches TRBD1 (5 bases). There are 13 residues in the CDR3. Germline values: CDR1 MGHDK, CDR2 SYGVNS. The germline V and J ends were trimmed by 2 bases and 5 bases, with 9 bases remaining between them.